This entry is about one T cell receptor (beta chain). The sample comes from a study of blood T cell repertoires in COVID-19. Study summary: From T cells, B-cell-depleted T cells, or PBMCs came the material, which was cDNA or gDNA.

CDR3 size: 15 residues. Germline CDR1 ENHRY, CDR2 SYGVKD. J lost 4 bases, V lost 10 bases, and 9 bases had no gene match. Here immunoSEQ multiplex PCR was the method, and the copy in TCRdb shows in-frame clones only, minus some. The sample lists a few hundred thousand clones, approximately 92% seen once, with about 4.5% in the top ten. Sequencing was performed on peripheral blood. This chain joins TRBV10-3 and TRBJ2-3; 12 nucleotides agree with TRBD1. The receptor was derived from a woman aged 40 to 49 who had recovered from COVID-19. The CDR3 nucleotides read TGTGCCACTCTTCCGGGACAGGGGGCCTCAGATACGCAGTATTTT. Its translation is CATLPGQGASDTQYF.